What follows are 31 T cell receptor beta chains derived from one specimen sequenced in a study of blood T cell repertoires in COVID-19. Only in-frame clones appear in the TCRdb table, and some are missing; sequencing was by immunoSEQ multiplex PCR. The table has about 220,000 clones, roughly 80% seen once. Material: peripheral blood. These receptor sequences come from a young woman who had recovered from COVID-19.

The genes are TRBV11-2 and TRBJ1-5; D possibly corresponds to TRBD1 (5 bases). The CDR3 is 16 amino acids. The V end was cut by 0 bases, the J end by 0 bases, with 9 bases between. Germline loops: CDR1 SGHAT, CDR2 FQNNGV. For the CDR3, the DNA is TGTGCCAGCAGCTTAGACAGGGTATATAGCAATCAGCCCCAGCATTTT. This codes for CASSLDRVYSNQPQHF.

This rearrangement joins TRBV11-3 to TRBJ2-1, with TRBD1 identical over 8 bases. The CDR3 extends over 15 amino acids. Germline V gives CDR1 SGHNT, CDR2 YENEEA. Trimming at V came to 5 bases and at J to 4 bases, leaving 7 bases not matched to a gene. CDR3 region: CASSLGQGSYNEQFF. CDR3 bases: TGTGCCAGCAGCCTTGGACAGGGCTCGTACAATGAGCAGTTCTTC.

This sequence joins TRBV7-9 and TRBJ1-6; TRBD1 is a possible D gene (6 bases). CDR3 length: 16 amino acids. Germline CDR1 SEHNR, CDR2 FQNEAQ (reference sequence). Trimming pared 5 bases from V and 8 bases from J, leaving 19 bases between. This CDR3 is CASSTSRGGGDSPLHF. The DNA for the CDR3 is TGTGCCAGCAGCACATCGAGGGGTGGGGGCGATTCACCCCTCCACTTT.

The gene calls are TRBV21-1 and TRBJ1-2; the D call in the table, TRBD1, was not verified against the DNA. TRBV21-1 is described as a pseudogene. CDR3 length: 18 residues. The CDR3 loop reads CASSKVRPGDRGFYGYTF. CDR3 in DNA: TGTGCCAGCAGCAAAGTTCGGCCAGGGGATAGGGGTTTCTATGGCTACACCTTC.

The chain joins TRBV28 to TRBJ1-2; D gene ambiguous. Trimming removed 5 bases from V and 5 bases from J, with 15 bases in between. CDR1 is MDHEN and CDR2 is SYDVKM in the germline V gene. The CDR3 spans 14 residues. In DNA, the CDR3 is TGTGCCAGCAGTCCCGGGTCTTACATTTATGGCTACACCTTC. The encoded protein is CASSPGSYIYGYTF.

The rearrangement uses TRBV28 and TRBJ2-5; D is possibly TRBD2 (5 bases). Trimming left V 4 bases short and J 2 bases short, with 14 bases between. The CDR3 contains 15 residues. Germline-derived CDR1 and CDR2 are MDHEN and SYDVKM. The DNA of the CDR3 is TGTGCCAGCAGTTCCCGGGGAGTGGGGCAAGAGACCCAGTACTTC. Amino acid sequence: CASSSRGVGQETQYF.

The chain has TRBV3-1 (or the pseudogene TRBV3-2) and TRBJ2-5; possibly TRBD1 for D (6 bases). CDR3 length: 14 amino acids. Germline V gives CDR1 LGHDT, CDR2 YNNKEL (reference sequence). With 4 bases removed from V and 2 bases from J, the gap between germline ends came to 11 bases. This CDR3 reads CASSRTGIQETQYF. The CDR3 DNA follows: TGTGCCAGCAGCCGAACAGGGATACAAGAGACCCAGTACTTC.

This clone was observed a few times. CDR3 region: CASSSGGASQPQHF. The CDR3 region has the DNA TGTGCCAGCAGCTCCGGGGGGGCTAGTCAGCCCCAGCATTTT. The V gene is TRBV7-9, the J gene TRBJ1-5, with D perhaps matching TRBD1 (6 bases). V was shortened by 4 bases and J by 6 bases, with 13 bases between the two germline ends. Germline V CDR1 and CDR2: SEHNR, FQNEAQ (reference sequence). The CDR3 sequence is 14 residues long.

The chain employs TRBV5-1 and TRBJ2-1, with TRBD2 identical over 10 bases. Germline-derived CDR1 and CDR2 are SGHRS and YFSETQ. The length of the CDR3 is 15 residues. With 3 bases clipped from V and 5 bases from J, the junction kept 5 bases outside the gene matches. CDR3 in DNA: TGCGCCAGCAGCTCCTGGACTAGCGGTAACAATGAGCAGTTCTTC. Its translation is CASSSWTSGNNEQFF.

This clone came up once. V is TRBV21-1 and J is TRBJ2-3; TRBD2, the table's D call, was not compared with the DNA. TRBV21-1 is an annotated pseudogene. The CDR3 is 13 amino acids. The CDR3 loop reads CATHDSITDTQYF. DNA for the CDR3: TGTGCCACCCATGACTCGATCACAGATACGCAGTATTTT.

The chain has TRBV11-2 and TRBJ2-7; 9 bases align to TRBD1. V trimming: 4 bases; J trimming: 0 bases; junction bases outside the gene matches: 16. CDR3 length equals 19 residues. Germline CDR1 is SGHAT and CDR2 is FQNNGV. The DNA for the CDR3 is TGTGCCAGCAGCTCAACTCGGGACAGGGTCCGGCTAGCCTCCTACGAGCAGTACTTC. This codes for CASSSTRDRVRLASYEQYF.

The chain couples TRBV12-3 or TRBV12-4 to TRBJ1-2; D is uncertain. Trimming removed 2 bases from V and 2 bases from J, with 6 bases in between. This CDR3 has 13 amino acids. Here the CDR3 DNA reads TGTGCCAGCAGTTTACCGAGCAACTATGGCTACACCTTC. Residues: CASSLPSNYGYTF.

The V and J genes are TRBV19 and TRBJ2-2, with D possibly TRBD1 on 5 matching bases. Germline loops: CDR1 LNHDA, CDR2 SQIVND (reference sequence). Trimming pared 7 bases from V and 0 bases from J, leaving 9 bases between. The CDR3 length is 14 residues. CDR3 DNA sequence: TGTGCCAGTAATGGGGCTGCGAACACCGGGGAGCTGTTTTTT. Its translation is CASNGAANTGELFF.

The V and J genes are TRBV11-2 and TRBJ2-6; weak D call: TRBD2 (5 bases). CDR3 length: 16 residues. V shed 6 bases and J shed 0 bases, with 12 bases lying between them. Germline V gene data show CDR1 as SGHAT and CDR2 as FQNNGV. The CDR3 DNA follows: TGTGCCAGCAGATCCCAGCGGTTCTCTGGGGCCAACGTCCTGACTTTC. This sequence encodes CASRSQRFSGANVLTF.

The chain has TRBV6-6 and TRBJ2-7, with D possibly matching TRBD1 (6 bases). The CDR3 length is 14 residues. CDR1 MNHNY and CDR2 SVGAGI come from the germline V gene (reference sequence). Trimming pared 5 bases from V and 0 bases from J, leaving 11 bases between. The chain's CDR3 is CASSPRTVSYEQYF. CDR3 sequence (DNA): TGTGCCAGCAGTCCCAGGACAGTCTCCTACGAGCAGTACTTC.

V is TRBV28 and J is TRBJ2-1, with no clear D. This CDR3 has 15 residues. Germline lookup yields CDR1 MDHEN and CDR2 SYDVKM. The V and J ends lost 5 bases and 0 bases respectively, with 11 bases between them. The CDR3 loop is CASSTLQSSYNEQFF. CDR3 coding DNA: TGTGCCAGCAGTACGTTACAGAGCTCCTACAATGAGCAGTTCTTC.

The rearrangement uses TRBV10-1 and TRBJ1-1; no firm D call. This CDR3 comprises 13 residues. V was shortened by 3 bases and J by 4 bases, with 9 bases between the two germline ends. Germline CDR1 is WNHNN and CDR2 is SYGVQD (reference sequence). The CDR3 protein is CASSDSAGTEAFF. The CDR3 DNA is TGCGCCAGCAGTGATAGCGCGGGCACTGAAGCTTTCTTT.

This clone has only one observation. V usage is TRBV6-1 and J usage is TRBJ2-7; no firm D call. This CDR3 contains 13 residues. Between the trimmed V and J ends, which lost 5 bases and 4 bases, there was a span of 12 bases. Germline V gene lookup returns CDR1 MNHNS and CDR2 SASEGT. The CDR3 nucleotides read TGTGCCAGCAGTACTTGGCAGGTATACGAGCAGTACTTC. Translating it yields CASSTWQVYEQYF.

The V gene is TRBV13, the J gene TRBJ2-5, with D hard to call. V was cut by 2 bases and J by 5 bases, with 6 bases left in between. The germline V gene has CDR1 PRHDT and CDR2 FYEKMQ (reference sequence). The CDR3 loop spans 12 amino acids. The CDR3 DNA follows: TGTGCCAGCAGCTTAATCGCGGAGACCCAGTACTTC. Encoded protein: CASSLIAETQYF.

As regards this clone: The same CDR3 arises from other DNA sequences in this sample as well. The rearrangement uses TRBV5-1 and TRBJ2-1; D is perhaps TRBD2 (5 bases). V was shortened by 0 bases and J by 2 bases, with 9 bases between the two germline ends. CDR3 length equals 15 residues. The V gene's germline CDR1 is SGHRS and CDR2 YFSETQ. The CDR3 reads CASSLASGPYNEQFF. The CDR3 DNA sequence: TGCGCCAGCAGCTTGGCGAGCGGTCCCTACAATGAGCAGTTCTTC. The entire variable domain, with the rest obtained from reference TRBV5-1 and TRBJ2-1, is as follows: KAGVTQTPRYLIKTRGQQVTLSCSPISGHRSVSWYQQTPGQGLQFLFEYFSETQRNKGNFPGRFSGRQFSNSRSEMNVSTLELGDSALYLCASSLASGPYNEQFFGPGTRLTVL.

Comment on this clone: Other DNA sequences in the same sample also yield this CDR3. V usage is TRBV9 and J usage is TRBJ2-7; 13 bases map to TRBD2. CDR1 SGDLS and CDR2 YYNGEE come from the germline V gene. The CDR3 covers 14 residues. J lost 4 bases, V lost 4 bases, and 2 bases had no gene match. CDR3 in amino acids: CASSLGLAGYEQYF. The CDR3 region has the DNA TGTGCCAGCAGCCTGGGACTAGCGGGGTACGAGCAGTACTTC.

As for this clone: A much larger clone lies a single base off, so this may be a read error. V usage is TRBV7-3 and J usage is TRBJ2-7, with D perhaps matching TRBD2 (6 bases). Germline loops: CDR1 SGHTA, CDR2 FQGTGA. This CDR3 is 13 amino acids long. Trimming removed 5 bases at V and 3 bases at J, with 11 bases between. DNA for the CDR3: TGTGCCAGCAGCCGAGGCGGGGACTACGAGCAGTACTTC. Translating gives CASSRGGDYEQYF.

J is TRBJ2-1 and V is TRBV21-1; the D call of TRBD2 is as the table states it, not checked on the DNA. TRBV21-1 has pseudogene status. CDR3 size: 18 residues. CDR3 in amino acids: CASSKSTSGKFGIDEQFF. The CDR3, as DNA: TGTGCCAGCAGCAAGTCGACTAGCGGGAAATTTGGCATCGATGAGCAGTTCTTC.

The chain carries TRBV5-1 and TRBJ2-3, with TRBD2 identical over 9 bases. The CDR3 is 16 amino acids. V was pared by 0 bases and J by 3 bases, with 5 bases of the junction left unmatched. CDR1 and CDR2 from the germline V gene are SGHRS and YFSETQ. CDR3 nucleotide sequence: TGCGCCAGCAGCTTGGAGCCTAGCGGGATTACAGATACGCAGTATTTT. This codes for CASSLEPSGITDTQYF.

This rearrangement joins TRBV10-2 to TRBJ2-1; a weak D match, TRBD2 (6 bases). The CDR3 is 14 amino acids. Germline assignment: CDR1 WSHSY and CDR2 SAAADI. V was shortened by 6 bases and J by 4 bases, with 13 bases between the two germline ends. Here the CDR3 DNA reads TGCGCCAGCAGATCCTTTCGGGGGTACAATGAGCAGTTCTTC. Its protein is CASRSFRGYNEQFF.

The sample holds a few counts of this clone. This chain uses TRBV30 with TRBJ1-1; the D gene is possibly TRBD1 (6 bases). V lost 5 bases, J lost 6 bases, and 13 bases lay in between. Germline values: CDR1 GTSNPN, CDR2 SVGIG (reference sequence). This CDR3 has 12 amino acids. The CDR3 region has the DNA TGTGCCTGGCGGGACACCCGACCTGAAGCTTTCTTT. Translated: CAWRDTRPEAFF.

J is TRBJ2-7 and V is TRBV10-1; D is possibly TRBD2 (6 bases). Germline V CDR1 and CDR2: WNHNN, SYGVQD (reference sequence). Between the trimmed V and J ends, which lost 1 base and 6 bases, there was a span of 16 bases. CDR3 length equals 15 residues. The CDR3 sequence is CASSEWASAASEQYF. The CDR3 DNA sequence: TGCGCCAGCAGTGAGTGGGCTAGCGCGGCTAGCGAGCAGTACTTC.

The chain is built from TRBV27 and TRBJ1-5; 10 nucleotides match TRBD1. The CDR3 contains 18 residues. Looked up from germline, CDR1 is MNHEY and CDR2 is SMNVEV (reference sequence). The V gene end was trimmed by 3 bases and the J gene end by 0 bases; junction bases not matched to a gene: 8. CDR3 in amino acids: CASSLEAGTGVSNQPQHF. The CDR3 region has the DNA TGTGCCAGCAGTTTGGAAGCCGGGACAGGGGTTAGCAATCAGCCCCAGCATTTT.

The V and J genes are TRBV27 and TRBJ2-5, with TRBD2 matching over 7 bases. The CDR3 is 14 amino acids. CDR1 MNHEY and CDR2 SMNVEV come from the germline V gene (reference sequence). The V segment lost 7 bases and the J segment 4 bases; nucleotides outside the gene matches: 9. The CDR3 spells CASKLQGGRETQYF. CDR3 coding DNA: TGTGCCAGCAAACTCCAGGGAGGGCGAGAGACCCAGTACTTC.

The chain recombines TRBV5-4 with TRBJ2-2, with TRBD2 matching 9 bases. V lost 3 bases and J lost 1; bases outside the gene matches: 4. Germline V gene lookup returns CDR1 SGHNT and CDR2 YYREEE (reference sequence). This CDR3 is built from 16 residues. CDR3 protein: CASSSTSGQNTGELFF. The DNA for the CDR3 is TGTGCCAGCAGCTCTACTAGCGGGCAGAACACCGGGGAGCTGTTTTTT.

The genes are TRBV5-1 and TRBJ2-3; D not resolved. From germline, CDR1 is SGHRS and CDR2 YFSETQ. V was shortened by 4 bases and J by 0 bases, with 15 bases between the two germline ends. This CDR3 spans 16 amino acids. The CDR3 DNA follows: TGCGCCAGCAGCCCGGCGGCCTCCTCAAGCACAGATACGCAGTATTTT. Protein: CASSPAASSSTDTQYF.